This T cell receptor (beta chain) originates from a study of cytomegalovirus exposure and HLA in healthy donors. Study-wide background: Out of 150 million to 200 million T cells, an earlier analysis found about 120 million unique TCR beta sequences in total.

This PCR relied on a set of 60 Vbeta primers and 13 Jbeta primers. Assay: immunoSEQ multiplex PCR; the TCRdb copy retains only in-frame clones and omits some. The table records 110,000 or so clones, over 60% of them present only once. Study-wide results and caveats: Earlier analysis found most TCR beta V segments productive about 87% or about 30% of the time.

As to this clone: Its antigen remains unidentified.

This CDR3 has 15 amino acids. V dropped 2 bases and J dropped 9 bases, with 19 bases sitting between them. Germline-derived CDR1 and CDR2 are MNHEY and SMNVEV (reference sequence). This sequence joins TRBV27 and TRBJ2-5, with a weak D call TRBD2 (7 bases). This clonotype originated in a man in his late teens or twenties in good health and CMV-seropositive. Sequencing used PBMCs. The CDR3 region has the DNA TGTGCCAGCAGTTTAGCGAAGGGCGGGGGCACGGCCCAGTACTTC. It specifies CASSLAKGGGTAQYF.